This entry lists 27 T cell receptor beta chains sequenced from one sample in a study of blood T cells in healthy people across ages (dated by TCRdb to 2014 to 2015). The method behind the library was 5' RACE. Sequencing was performed on an Illumina HiSeq 2500. A second roughly 6 to 11 cycle PCR used a sample-barcoded 5' primer and a J-beta primer mix. TCRdb itself trimmed the public reads at Q25 with fastp, ran MiXCR and retained productive beta chains. Every distinct CDR3 protein forms one entry, paired with its most common genes and DNA. Present in this sample are hundreds of thousands of distinct CDR3 sequences, roughly 44% of which were seen just once. The ten largest clones capture roughly 19% of the sample. The sequenced sample consisted of blood. The receptors come from a man aged 60 to 69 in good health.

J is TRBJ2-5 and V is TRBV25-1; 11 nucleotides line up with TRBD2. Unmatched junction bases numbered 14, after V lost 5 bases and J lost 6 bases. Germline CDR1 MGHDK, CDR2 SYGVNS. This CDR3 is 17 amino acids long. The CDR3 coding sequence is TGTGCCAGCAGTAGGTCGACTAGCGGGGTGGAAGTAAAGACCCAGTACTTC. This encodes CASSRSTSGVEVKTQYF. Full variable domain (rest looked up from reference TRBV25-1 and TRBJ2-5): EADIYQTPRYLVIGTGKKITLECSQTMGHDKMYWYQQDPGMELHLIHYSYGVNSTEKGDLSSESTVSRIRTEHFPLTLESARPSHTSQYLCASSRSTSGVEVKTQYFGPGTRLLVL.

The table lists this clonotype with a few counts. The gene calls are TRBV29-1 and TRBJ2-7; the D gene is possibly TRBD2 (6 bases). Trimming took 4 bases from V and 7 from J, leaving 14 bases between them. This CDR3 comprises 12 residues. Germline V gene sequence: CDR1 SQVTM, CDR2 ANQGSEA. The CDR3 nucleotides are TGCAGCGTTGGATCGGGGACTGGGGAGCAGTACTTC. It encodes CSVGSGTGEQYF.

V and J are TRBV15 and TRBJ2-7, with D possibly TRBD1 on 6 matching bases. With the DNA end fitting TRBJ2-5 better, the J assignment may be wrong. The CDR3 length is 13 residues. Germline-derived CDR1 and CDR2 are LNHNV and YYDKDF (reference sequence). Written as DNA, the CDR3 is TGTGCCACCAGCACAGGGGACACAGGGACCCAGTACTTC. Translated, it gives CATSTGDTGTQYF.

This clonotype was seen a handful of times. The chain recombines TRBV12-3 or TRBV12-4 with TRBJ2-5; D remains unclear. Trimming pared 7 bases from V and 4 bases from J, leaving 10 bases between. The CDR3 covers 12 residues. This CDR3 is CASTMSRETQYF. In DNA form, the CDR3 reads TGTGCCAGCACTATGAGTCGAGAGACCCAGTACTTC.

The genes are TRBV24-1 and TRBJ1-4, with 7 positions matching TRBD1. CDR3 length equals 13 residues. After removal of 4 bases from V and 12 bases from J, the junction contained 7 bases not matched to a gene. CDR1 and CDR2 from the germline V gene are KGHDR and SFDVKD. CDR3: CATSEETGRQLFF. The CDR3 DNA sequence: TGTGCCACCAGTGAGGAGACAGGGAGACAACTGTTTTTT.

V is TRBV15 and J is TRBJ2-7, with 8 bases identical to TRBD1. V dropped 3 bases and J dropped 1; count of bases not matched to a gene: 5. The CDR3 consists of 15 residues. Germline-derived CDR1 and CDR2 are LNHNV and YYDKDF (reference sequence). This CDR3 is CATSSDRGSSYEQYF. The DNA for the CDR3 is TGTGCCACCAGCAGCGACAGGGGCTCTTCCTACGAGCAGTACTTC.

The rearrangement links TRBV10-2 to TRBJ1-2, with D hard to call. V lost 0 bases to trimming and J lost 4 bases, with 15 bases between them. This CDR3 is 16 amino acids long. Per germline, CDR1 WSHSY and CDR2 SAAADI. The chain's CDR3 is CASSESTLGGFYGYTF. The CDR3 DNA sequence: TGCGCCAGCAGTGAGTCGACTCTGGGAGGGTTCTATGGCTACACCTTC.

This clonotype appeared once. The gene calls are TRBV20-1 and TRBJ2-5; perhaps TRBD1 as D (5 bases). Per the germline V gene, CDR1 is DFQATT and CDR2 is SNEGSKA (reference sequence). The length of the CDR3 is 12 residues. Trimming took off 5 bases at V and 3 bases at J, with 10 bases between the two ends. CDR3 residues: CSALLGEETQYF. The CDR3 DNA sequence: TGCAGTGCTCTTTTAGGGGAAGAGACCCAGTACTTC.

The genes are TRBV7-2 and TRBJ1-2; perhaps TRBD1 as D (5 bases). This CDR3 spans 13 amino acids. CDR1 SGHTA and CDR2 FQGNSA come from the germline V gene. V was trimmed by 3 bases and J by 8 bases, leaving 13 bases between them. The CDR3 region is CASSFEGRRGYTF. In nucleotides, the CDR3 is TGTGCCAGCAGCTTTGAGGGGCGGCGAGGCTACACCTTC.

This chain uses TRBV15 with TRBJ1-5, with D uncertain. This CDR3 comprises 14 residues. Trimming removed 3 bases from V and 5 bases from J, with 11 bases in between. Germline V gene data show CDR1 as LNHNV and CDR2 as YYDKDF (reference sequence). Written as DNA, the CDR3 is TGTGCCACCAGCAGCGCCGGTCGCGATCAGCCCCAGCATTTT. It codes for CATSSAGRDQPQHF.

There are a few counts of this clonotype. This sequence joins TRBV14 and TRBJ2-1; weak D call: TRBD2 (5 bases). Germline loops: CDR1 SGHDN, CDR2 FVKESK. V was trimmed by 5 bases and J by 1 base, leaving 12 bases between them. The CDR3 length is 15 residues. CDR3: CASSSVTMSYNEQFF. The DNA for the CDR3 is TGTGCCAGCAGCTCCGTGACTATGTCCTACAATGAGCAGTTCTTC.

This clonotype has just a few counts. The chain employs TRBV6-6 and TRBJ2-4, with D perhaps matching TRBD2 (6 bases). Per the germline V gene, CDR1 is MNHNY and CDR2 is SVGAGI (reference sequence). V was shortened by 6 bases and J by 6 bases, with 12 bases between the two germline ends. The CDR3 spans 13 residues. Written as DNA, the CDR3 is TGTGCCAGCAGCGGACTATCTCGAAACATTCAGTACTTC. Its translation: CASSGLSRNIQYF.

The rearrangement uses TRBV7-9 and TRBJ2-5, with D tentatively TRBD2 (5 bases). The ends were cut back, 6 bases at V and 5 bases at J, with 10 bases in the middle. The CDR3 is 12 amino acids. The germline V gene encodes CDR1 SEHNR and CDR2 FQNEAQ (reference sequence). The CDR3 nucleotides read TGTGCCAGCAGGCGAGGGTATGAGACCCAGTACTTC. It specifies CASRRGYETQYF. The full variable domain, completed using reference TRBV7-9 and TRBJ2-5, is DTGVSQNPRHKITKRGQNVTFRCDPISEHNRLYWYRQTLGQGPEFLTYFQNEAQLEKSRLLSDRFSAERPKGSFSTLEIQRTEQGDSAMYLCASRRGYETQYFGPGTRLLVL.

This clonotype was found a few times. V and J are TRBV7-9 and TRBJ1-2; D not resolved. This CDR3 has 13 amino acids. Germline V CDR1 and CDR2: SEHNR, FQNEAQ (reference sequence). Trimming took off 5 bases at V and 7 bases at J, with 14 bases between the two ends. In nucleotides, the CDR3 is TGTGCCAGCAGCCCCGGAGGTGCCTTTGGCTACACCTTC. Residues: CASSPGGAFGYTF.

The sample holds many counts of this clonotype. The chain is built from TRBV2 and TRBJ2-7, with 8 bases identical to TRBD1. V shed 6 bases, J shed 3 bases, and the junction held 10 bases outside the gene matches. This CDR3 is built from 15 residues. Germline lookup yields CDR1 SNHLY and CDR2 FYNNEI. The CDR3: CASRKREGQDYEQYF. CDR3 DNA sequence: TGTGCCAGCAGGAAGAGAGAGGGACAGGACTACGAGCAGTACTTC. Full variable domain (missing parts from reference TRBV2 and TRBJ2-7): EPEVTQTPSHQVTQMGQEVILRCVPISNHLYFYWYRQILGQKVEFLVSFYNNEISEKSEIFDDQFSVERPDGSNFTLKIRSTKLEDSAMYFCASRKREGQDYEQYFGPGTRLTVT.

Written as DNA, the CDR3 is TGTGCCAGCACCGACAGGGGGTCAAAGGATACGCAGTATTTT. Translation: CASTDRGSKDTQYF. The chain recombines TRBV7-9 with TRBJ2-3; 9 bases align to TRBD1. Germline CDR1 reads SEHNR; CDR2 reads FQNEAQ (reference sequence). The V and J ends lost 7 bases and 6 bases, in that order; junction bases with no gene match: 8. The CDR3 runs 14 residues.

V usage is TRBV3-1 and J usage is TRBJ1-3; D might be TRBD1 (6 bases). Germline lookup yields CDR1 LGHDT and CDR2 YNNKEL (reference sequence). V was clipped by 5 bases and J by 0 bases, with 14 bases between them. CDR3 length: 16 residues. CDR3 DNA: TGTGCCAGCAGCTACAATAGACAGGCCTCTGGAAACACCATATATTTT. Encoded protein: CASSYNRQASGNTIYF.

This rearrangement joins TRBV24-1 to TRBJ2-1; 10 nucleotides line up with TRBD2. Germline trimming cut 4 bases from V and 0 bases from J; bases unmatched to any gene: 5. CDR3 length equals 17 residues. The germline V gene has CDR1 KGHDR and CDR2 SFDVKD. The CDR3 loop reads CATSDGIAGGSYNEQFF. The CDR3 DNA follows: TGTGCCACCAGTGACGGGATAGCGGGGGGCTCCTACAATGAGCAGTTCTTC.

To note about this clonotype: Here the CDR3 omits its conserved ending phenylalanine or tryptophan, so a read error is the likely source. The V gene is TRBV12-3 or TRBV12-4, the J gene TRBJ2-7, with D possibly matching TRBD1 (6 bases). This CDR3 comprises 13 residues. Trimming stripped 3 bases from V and 2 bases from J, with 8 bases between. The CDR3 bases are TGTGCCAGCAGTTTGGACAGCACCTACGAGCAGTACTCC. Protein product: CASSLDSTYEQYS.

The chain carries TRBV20-1 and TRBJ2-1; D uncertain. Trimming took off 5 bases at V and 11 bases at J, with 28 bases between the two ends. The germline V gene has CDR1 DFQATT and CDR2 SNEGSKA (reference sequence). CDR3 length: 16 residues. CDR3 DNA: TGCAGTGCTGCCGAACCTTCGGTCCCGTCCCAAGGGAAGCAGTTCTTC. Residues: CSAAEPSVPSQGKQFF.

The chain joins TRBV24-1 to TRBJ2-7; D possibly corresponds to TRBD1 (5 bases). V was clipped by 3 bases and J by 7 bases, with 15 bases between them. This CDR3 region has 14 residues. Germline assignment: CDR1 KGHDR and CDR2 SFDVKD. CDR3 sequence reads: CATSDPGRANEQYF. CDR3 in DNA: TGTGCCACCAGTGATCCTGGCAGGGCGAATGAGCAGTACTTC.

The gene calls are TRBV6-2 or TRBV6-3 and TRBJ2-5; 8 bases map to TRBD2. The CDR3 runs to 18 residues. Losses at the gene ends were 7 bases for V and 1 base for J; bases not matched to a gene: 17. CDR1 is MNHEY and CDR2 is SVGEGT in the germline V gene. CDR3 sequence: CASTQGSWAGGLQETQYF. The CDR3 bases are TGTGCCAGCACCCAGGGATCTTGGGCGGGGGGACTCCAAGAGACCCAGTACTTC.

The DNA of the CDR3 is TGTGCCAGCAGCCCCCGGACTAGCGGGCCCACCTACAATGAGCAGTACTTC. Translating gives CASSPRTSGPTYNEQYF. The chain carries TRBV11-2 and TRBJ2-5; 11 nucleotides align to TRBD2. The CDR3 runs to 17 residues. J lost 11 bases, V lost 5 bases, and 19 bases had no gene match. CDR1 SGHAT and CDR2 FQNNGV come from the germline V gene.

The chain couples TRBV14 to TRBJ1-1, with D possibly matching TRBD1 (5 bases). With 0 bases removed from V and 8 bases from J, the gap between germline ends came to 10 bases. CDR1 is SGHDN, CDR2 FVKESK, per germline. The CDR3 contains 13 residues. Here the CDR3 reads CASSQERGREAFF. For the CDR3, the DNA is TGTGCCAGCAGCCAAGAGAGGGGCAGGGAAGCTTTCTTT.

The rearrangement joins TRBV9 to TRBJ2-3; D gene ambiguous. Trimming shortened V by 2 bases and J by 2 bases, and 6 bases separated the two germline ends. The CDR3 is 13 residues long. Looked up from germline, CDR1 is SGDLS and CDR2 is YYNGEE. The CDR3 region has the DNA TGTGCCAGCAGCGTTCTAGACACAGATACGCAGTATTTT. Its translation: CASSVLDTDTQYF.

In DNA, the CDR3 is TGTGCCAGCAGATTGGGACAGTTTGAGACCCAGTACTTC. Amino acid sequence: CASRLGQFETQYF. J is TRBJ2-5 and V is TRBV12-3 or TRBV12-4; 7 nucleotides line up with TRBD1. Trimming took 6 bases from V and 5 from J; bases not matched to a gene: 6. This CDR3 has 13 residues.

The chain employs TRBV6-1 and TRBJ1-4; no clear D gene. The CDR3 is made up of 15 amino acids. Trimming stripped 6 bases from V and 8 bases from J, with 19 bases between. Germline CDR1 reads MNHNS; CDR2 reads SASEGT. In DNA form, the CDR3 reads TGTGCCAGCAGCAAACATGAACGGATCCAGGAAAAACTGTTTTTT. Its translation is CASSKHERIQEKLFF.